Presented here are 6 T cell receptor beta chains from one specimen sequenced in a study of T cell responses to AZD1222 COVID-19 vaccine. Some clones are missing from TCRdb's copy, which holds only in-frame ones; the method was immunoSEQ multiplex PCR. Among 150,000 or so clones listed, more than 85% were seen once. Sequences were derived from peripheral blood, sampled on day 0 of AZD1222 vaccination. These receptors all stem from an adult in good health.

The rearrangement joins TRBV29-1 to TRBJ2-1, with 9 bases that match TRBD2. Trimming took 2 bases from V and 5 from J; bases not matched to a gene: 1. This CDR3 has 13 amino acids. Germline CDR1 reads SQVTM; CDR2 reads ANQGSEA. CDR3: CSVESGRNNEQFF. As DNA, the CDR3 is TGCAGCGTTGAAAGCGGGAGGAACAATGAGCAGTTCTTC.

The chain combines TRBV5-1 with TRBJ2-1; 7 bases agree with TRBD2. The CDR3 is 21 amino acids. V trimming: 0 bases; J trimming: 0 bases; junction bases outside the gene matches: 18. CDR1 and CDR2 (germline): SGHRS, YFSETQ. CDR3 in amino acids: CASSLATRGSPRPSSYNEQFF. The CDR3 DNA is TGCGCCAGCAGCTTGGCGACTCGCGGGAGCCCACGACCAAGCTCCTACAATGAGCAGTTCTTC.

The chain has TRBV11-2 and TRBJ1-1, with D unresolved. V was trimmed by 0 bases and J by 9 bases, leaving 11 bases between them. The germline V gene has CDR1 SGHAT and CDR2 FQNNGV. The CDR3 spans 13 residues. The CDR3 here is CASSLEERHKAFF. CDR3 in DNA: TGTGCCAGCAGCTTAGAGGAGCGACACAAAGCTTTCTTT.

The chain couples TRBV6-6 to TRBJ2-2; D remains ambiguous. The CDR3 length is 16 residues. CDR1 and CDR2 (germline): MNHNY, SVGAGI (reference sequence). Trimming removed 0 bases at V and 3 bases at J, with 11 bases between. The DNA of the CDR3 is TGTGCCAGCAGTTACTCTCAGGTTGGGGACACCGGGGAGCTGTTTTTT. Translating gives CASSYSQVGDTGELFF.

The CDR3 is CASSPETGELFF. The DNA of the CDR3 is TGTGCCAGCAGTCCTGAGACCGGGGAGCTGTTTTTT. This chain connects TRBV12-3 or TRBV12-4 to TRBJ2-2; D not certain. The length of the CDR3 is 12 residues. V was shortened by 5 bases and J by 5 bases, with 6 bases between the two germline ends.

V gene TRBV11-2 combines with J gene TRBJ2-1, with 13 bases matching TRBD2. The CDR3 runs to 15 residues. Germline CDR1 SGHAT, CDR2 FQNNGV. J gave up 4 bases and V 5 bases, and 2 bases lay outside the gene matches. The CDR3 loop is CASSTSGRGYNEQFF. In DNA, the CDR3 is TGTGCCAGCAGCACTAGCGGGAGGGGATACAATGAGCAGTTCTTC.